These T cell receptor beta chains were read from a single sample in a study of T cell repertoires in cytomegalovirus infection. TCRdb reprocessed the reads with MiXCR, giving one entry per CDR3 protein. The sample contains a few hundred thousand distinct CDR3 sequences, around 27% of which appear only once. The source material was PBMCs. Receptors were obtained from a human donor in good health (CMV status not recorded). Some clones in this sample may be carry-over from other donors' samples. Both conserved end residues are part of each CDR3. D genes are given only for firm matches. A clone size is listed for some rows: how often the clone was seen (once, few, many), or a class if it is expanded.

cdr3_nt cdr3_aa clone_size v_call cdr3_length j_call d_call
TGCAGCGTTGGGCCTAGCGGCTACAATGAGCAGTTCTTC CSVGPSGYNEQFF once TRBV29-1 13 TRBJ2-1 TRBD2
TGTGCCATCAGTGAGTCGAAAACAGTTAACACCGGGGAGCTGTTTTTT CAISESKTVNTGELFF NA TRBV10-3 16 TRBJ2-2 NA
TGTGCCAGTAGTATTTTACAGGGCCACACCGGGGAGCTGTTTTTT CASSILQGHTGELFF NA TRBV19 15 TRBJ2-2 NA
TGTGCCACTTCGACCGGGACTAAGGAGACTGAAGCTTTCTTT CATSTGTKETEAFF NA TRBV11-2 14 TRBJ1-1 NA
TGTGCCACCAGCAGACCAGGGACAGGGGTTAATGGCTACACCTTC CATSRPGTGVNGYTF few TRBV15 15 TRBJ1-2 TRBD1
TGTGCCAGCAGTGACCCTAGCGGGAGGATGACAGATACGCAGTATTTT CASSDPSGRMTDTQYF few TRBV6-1 16 TRBJ2-3 TRBD2
TGTGCCATTCAGGGGAGCGGCAATCAGCCCCAGCATTTT CAIQGSGNQPQHF NA TRBV2 13 TRBJ1-5 NA
TGTGCCACCCTGGGGGGACTAACCTACAATGAGCAGTTCTTC CATLGGLTYNEQFF NA TRBV28 14 TRBJ2-1 TRBD2
TGTGCCAGTAGTATTGTCGGGTCCTATGGCTACACCTTC CASSIVGSYGYTF NA TRBV19 13 TRBJ1-2 NA
TGTGCCAGTAGTATAGTAGCGACAACTAGCACAGATACGCAGTATTTT CASSIVATTSTDTQYF NA TRBV19 16 TRBJ2-3 NA
TGTGCCAGCAGCCAACAAGCCGATCAGCCCCAGCATTTT CASSQQADQPQHF few TRBV7-9 13 TRBJ1-5 NA
TGTGCCTTAACAACGACAGACTTCTATGGCTACACCTTC CALTTTDFYGYTF few TRBV30 13 TRBJ1-2 NA
TGTGCCAGCAGCTCCGGATACAGTCACAATGAGCAGTTCTTC CASSSGYSHNEQFF NA TRBV7-2 14 TRBJ2-1 NA
TGCAGCGTTCTAAACAGGGGAGGGAACTATGGCTACACCTTC CSVLNRGGNYGYTF NA TRBV29-1 14 TRBJ1-2 TRBD1
TGTGCCAGCAGCTCGCTAGCGGGAGGGCCCTATGAGCAGTTCTTC CASSSLAGGPYEQFF many TRBV7-8 15 TRBJ2-1 TRBD2
TGCAGTGCTAGTCCCGGGATAAGCACAGATACGCAGTATTTT CSASPGISTDTQYF few TRBV20-1 14 TRBJ2-3 NA
TGTGCCAGCAGCCCGACAGGGGACGGGGCCAACGTCCTGACTTTC CASSPTGDGANVLTF many TRBV7-2 15 TRBJ2-6 TRBD1
TGTGCCATCACCCAGATGAGGACTAGCGGGAGTTCGGCTGAGCAGTTCTTC CAITQMRTSGSSAEQFF NA TRBV10-3 17 TRBJ2-1 TRBD2
TGTGCCAGCAGCTTAGTCGGTGGGAGGGCCGAGGATGAGCAGTTCTTC CASSLVGGRAEDEQFF many TRBV7-2 16 TRBJ2-1 TRBD2
TGTGCCAGCAGTGAACGAGTAGAAATGAACACTGAAGCTTTCTTT CASSERVEMNTEAFF NA TRBV2 15 TRBJ1-1 NA
TGTGCCAGCAGTTACCCTGGGACCATGAACACTGAAGCTTTCTTT CASSYPGTMNTEAFF many TRBV7-8 15 TRBJ1-1 NA
TGTGCCAGCAGTTACTCGACCTTGTCCGAGCAGTACTTC CASSYSTLSEQYF NA TRBV6-5 13 TRBJ2-7 NA
TGCAGTGCTTGGGGAGGGGGGACTGAAGCTTTCTTT CSAWGGGTEAFF NA TRBV20-1 12 TRBJ1-1 NA
TGCAGTGCTAACGGTCCAGGGACACCTGAAGCTTTCTTT CSANGPGTPEAFF NA TRBV20-1 13 TRBJ1-1 NA
TGCAGCGTTGAAGGTCGGCTAGCGGACTCCTACAATGAGCAGTTCTTC CSVEGRLADSYNEQFF NA TRBV29-1 16 TRBJ2-1 TRBD2
TGTGCCAGCAGCTTACGCCGACAGGGAAACACTGAAGCTTTCTTT CASSLRRQGNTEAFF NA TRBV7-8 15 TRBJ1-1 TRBD1
TGTGCCAGCAGCCCTCTTGGGCAGGGAGAGACAGATACGCAGTATTTT CASSPLGQGETDTQYF NA TRBV6-1 16 TRBJ2-3 NA
TGTGCCAGCAGCTTAGCGGGAGCTCGGGAGACCCAGTACTTC CASSLAGARETQYF many TRBV7-2 14 TRBJ2-5 NA
TGTGCCAGCAGCTTAGCGGGGGCAGGCGGTCAGCCCCAGCATTTT CASSLAGAGGQPQHF few TRBV7-2 15 TRBJ1-5 NA
TGTGCCAGCAGTCACAATCCGGGACTAGCGGGGAGCTCCTACGAGCAGTACTTC CASSHNPGLAGSSYEQYF few TRBV6-2/TRBV6-3 18 TRBJ2-7 TRBD2
TGTGCCAGCAGTTTTTCTTGGGGGAGCAATCAGCCCCAGCATTTT CASSFSWGSNQPQHF NA TRBV12-3/TRBV12-4 15 TRBJ1-5 NA
TGTGCCAGCAGCTTGGCCCAGGGGTTACGAGGCTACACCTTC CASSLAQGLRGYTF NA TRBV5-6 14 TRBJ1-2 NA
TGTGCCAGCAGTTTCCGGACTAGCGGGAGGGCCGAGGAGCAGTTCTTC CASSFRTSGRAEEQFF NA TRBV28 16 TRBJ2-1 TRBD2
TGCGCCAGCAGCCAAGATGGTCTATCTGGTGAAGATACGCAGTATTTT CASSQDGLSGEDTQYF NA TRBV4-3 16 TRBJ2-3 NA
TGTGCCAGCAGTCCCCGTGGGGGCGGGAGTATCCCCTACGAGCAGTACTTC CASSPRGGGSIPYEQYF few TRBV28 17 TRBJ2-7 NA
TGCAGTGCTAGCCATCCAGCGGGTGCCTCCTACGAGCAGTACTTC CSASHPAGASYEQYF many TRBV20-1 15 TRBJ2-7 NA
TGTGCCAGCAGCTTGACGGGAGGGAAGTATTACAATGAGCAGTTCTTC CASSLTGGKYYNEQFF few TRBV7-2 16 TRBJ2-1 TRBD2